Presented here are 25 T cell receptor beta chains from one specimen sequenced in a study of control samples from healthy donors and cancer patients. TCRdb keeps only in-frame clones here, not all; method: immunoSEQ multiplex PCR. The table lists about 30,000 clones, 90% to 95% of them singletons. Sequencing input: PBMCs. All receptors derive from a man over 45 with lung cancer.

The rearrangement uses TRBV5-6 and TRBJ1-1; a possible D gene is TRBD1 (6 bases). V gave up 4 bases and J gave up 2 bases, with 12 bases separating them. Per the germline V gene, CDR1 is SGHDT and CDR2 is YYEEEE. This CDR3 has 14 residues. The CDR3 protein is CASSTGQSNTEAFF. The CDR3 DNA sequence: TGTGCCAGCAGCACCGGACAGAGTAACACTGAAGCTTTCTTT. The full variable domain, its missing parts supplied by reference TRBV5-6 and TRBJ1-1, is DAGVTQSPTHLIKTRGQQVTLRCSPKSGHDTVSWYQQALGQGPQFIFQYYEEEERQRGNFPDRFSGHQFPNYSSELNVNALLLGDSALYLCASSTGQSNTEAFFGQGTRLTVV.

The chain links TRBV3-1 (or the pseudogene TRBV3-2) to TRBJ1-5; D is unclear. V was pared by 2 bases and J by 4 bases, with 6 bases between. The CDR3 has 13 residues. The V gene's germline CDR1 is LGHDT and CDR2 YNNKEL (reference sequence). In DNA, the CDR3 is TGTGCCAGCAGCCAATTCGAGAATCAGCCCCAGCATTTT. It translates to CASSQFENQPQHF.

This sequence joins TRBV6-5 and TRBJ1-1; no firm D call. V lost 2 bases, J lost 5 bases, and 12 bases lay in between. The CDR3 covers 14 residues. Germline-derived CDR1 and CDR2 are MNHEY and SVGAGI. CDR3 sequence (DNA): TGTGCCAGCAGTTACCGTAGGGAGCTGACTGAAGCTTTCTTT. This translates into CASSYRRELTEAFF.

The chain employs TRBV23-1 and TRBJ2-7; the D gene is possibly TRBD1 (5 bases). TRBV23-1 is an ORF for which the function is uncertain. Trimming pared 7 bases from V and 1 base from J, leaving 20 bases between. This CDR3 spans 16 amino acids. CDR3 DNA sequence: TGCGCCAGCAACCCAGGGCCTCCGGTTCTATCCTACGAGCAGTACTTC. Protein sequence: CASNPGPPVLSYEQYF.

J is TRBJ1-3 and V is TRBV7-8; D not resolved. Per germline, CDR1 SGHVS and CDR2 FQNEAQ. The CDR3 covers 15 residues. Trimming took off 2 bases at V and 0 bases at J, with 8 bases between the two ends. CDR3 coding DNA: TGTGCCAGCAGCTTAATGGGTGGCTCTGGAAACACCATATATTTT. Amino acid sequence: CASSLMGGSGNTIYF.

The chain employs TRBV30 and TRBJ1-5; D uncertain. The germline CDR1 and CDR2 sequences are GTSNPN and SVGIG (reference sequence). The CDR3 totals 15 residues. Trimming pared 0 bases from V and 4 bases from J, leaving 13 bases between. CDR3 sequence (DNA): TGTGCCTGGAGTGTTGGAGCAACCGATAATCAGCCCCAGCATTTT. Protein product: CAWSVGATDNQPQHF. Full variable domain (remainder filled in from reference TRBV30 and TRBJ1-5): SQTIHQWPATLVQPVGSPLSLECTVEGTSNPNLYWYRQAAGRGLQLLFYSVGIGQISSEVPQNLSASRPQDRQFILSSKKLLLSDSGFYLCAWSVGATDNQPQHFGDGTRLSIL.

V and J are TRBV9 and TRBJ1-4; D perhaps matches TRBD1 (5 bases). Per the germline V gene, CDR1 is SGDLS and CDR2 is YYNGEE. CDR3 size: 15 residues. Trimming took off 1 base at V and 5 bases at J, with 12 bases between the two ends. The CDR3 DNA is TGTGCCAGCAGCGTATCGTGGGGGGAGAATGAAAAACTGTTTTTT. Translating it yields CASSVSWGENEKLFF.

This rearrangement joins TRBV12-3 or TRBV12-4 to TRBJ2-2; D call uncertain. V shed 3 bases and J shed 5 bases, with 7 bases lying between them. The CDR3 contains 13 residues. CDR3 sequence reads: CASSFPPTGELFF. DNA of the CDR3: TGTGCCAGCAGTTTCCCCCCGACCGGGGAGCTGTTTTTT.

The gene calls are TRBV5-1 and TRBJ1-2, with a weak D call TRBD1 (6 bases). The CDR3 spans 14 residues. In germline, CDR1 is SGHRS, CDR2 YFSETQ. Trimming stripped 0 bases from V and 6 bases from J, with 12 bases between. Here the CDR3 DNA reads TGCGCCAGCAGCTTGGTTGCAGGGGAGGATGGCTACACCTTC. Protein: CASSLVAGEDGYTF. Using reference TRBV5-1 and TRBJ1-2 for the parts outside the CDR3, the full variable domain is KAGVTQTPRYLIKTRGQQVTLSCSPISGHRSVSWYQQTPGQGLQFLFEYFSETQRNKGNFPGRFSGRQFSNSRSEMNVSTLELGDSALYLCASSLVAGEDGYTFGSGTRLTVV.

The chain is built from TRBV9 and TRBJ1-2; D might be TRBD1 (5 bases). V lost 4 bases, J lost 6 bases, and 13 bases lay in between. The CDR3 loop spans 13 amino acids. Germline loops: CDR1 SGDLS, CDR2 YYNGEE. CDR3 sequence: CASSPGLRDGYTF. CDR3 coding DNA: TGTGCCAGCAGCCCAGGGCTACGCGATGGCTACACCTTC.

The chain couples TRBV9 to TRBJ2-2; D might be TRBD2 (5 bases). The length of the CDR3 is 16 residues. V lost 7 bases and J 0 bases, leaving 16 bases between the germline ends. Per germline, CDR1 SGDLS and CDR2 YYNGEE. CDR3: CASHEGADPNTGELFF. The CDR3 region has the DNA TGTGCCAGCCACGAGGGAGCGGATCCGAACACCGGGGAGCTGTTTTTT.

The chain uses TRBV6-1 and TRBJ2-1; 9 nucleotides line up with TRBD2. Germline V CDR1 and CDR2: MNHNS, SASEGT. After removal of 2 bases from V and 15 bases from J, the junction contained 5 bases not matched to a gene. CDR3 size: 12 residues. DNA for the CDR3: TGTGCCAGCAGTGAAACAGCGGGGGGTTCGTTCTTC. This encodes CASSETAGGSFF.

V gene TRBV19 combines with J gene TRBJ2-7, with D possibly TRBD1 on 6 matching bases. The length of the CDR3 is 14 residues. The germline V and J ends were trimmed by 7 bases and 5 bases, with 18 bases remaining between them. The V gene's germline CDR1 is LNHDA and CDR2 SQIVND (reference sequence). The CDR3 protein is CASTPGQGSHEQYF. The CDR3 coding sequence is TGTGCCAGTACCCCCGGCCAGGGGAGCCACGAGCAGTACTTC.

The count of this clone is one. The CDR3 is CASSLGQGRYEQYF. The CDR3 bases are TGTGCCAGCAGCTTGGGACAGGGGCGGTACGAGCAGTACTTC. The genes are TRBV5-4 and TRBJ2-7, with TRBD1 matching over 8 bases. Germline V gene sequence: CDR1 SGHNT, CDR2 YYREEE (reference sequence). Unmatched junction bases numbered 3, after V lost 0 bases and J lost 4 bases. The CDR3 sequence is 14 residues long.

The chain combines TRBV6-6 with TRBJ1-2; 7 nucleotides match TRBD1. The CDR3 spans 18 residues. CDR1 is MNHNY and CDR2 is SVGAGI in the germline V gene (reference sequence). With 5 bases clipped from V and 3 bases from J, the junction kept 18 bases outside the gene matches. In nucleotides, the CDR3 is TGTGCCAGCAGTCCGAGGACAGGAGAAACTTATCGAGACTATGGCTACACCTTC. Translation gives CASSPRTGETYRDYGYTF.

The chain employs TRBV18 and TRBJ2-3, with D perhaps matching TRBD1 (6 bases). The ends were cut back, 3 bases at V and 0 bases at J, with 13 bases in the middle. The CDR3 sequence is 16 residues long. Germline CDR1 reads KGHSH; CDR2 reads LQKENI. The DNA for the CDR3 is TGTGCCAGCTCACCCCCCGGGACATATAGCACAGATACGCAGTATTTT. Translation gives CASSPPGTYSTDTQYF.

This sequence joins TRBV28 and TRBJ2-3; 9 bases are shared with TRBD2. This CDR3 contains 15 residues. The trim removed 3 bases at V and 5 bases at J, leaving 6 bases unmatched. Germline V CDR1 and CDR2: MDHEN, SYDVKM. As DNA, the CDR3 is TGTGCCAGCAGTTTGGCGGGGGGGCTCGGAGATACGCAGTATTTT. Translated: CASSLAGGLGDTQYF.

The chain carries TRBV9 and TRBJ2-2, with D maybe TRBD1 (6 bases). The V gene's germline CDR1 is SGDLS and CDR2 YYNGEE. The CDR3 contains 16 residues. V was shortened by 4 bases and J by 0 bases, with 13 bases between the two germline ends. The CDR3, as DNA: TGTGCCAGCAGCCCCCGTGGGGGCTCGAACACCGGGGAGCTGTTTTTT. It is translated as CASSPRGGSNTGELFF.

The chain's CDR3 is CASSSGRQVHYGYTF. CDR3 bases: TGTGCCAGCAGCAGTGGGAGACAGGTCCACTATGGCTACACCTTC. J is TRBJ1-2 and V is TRBV6-6, with D perhaps TRBD1 (6 bases). CDR3 length: 15 residues. Germline CDR1 is MNHNY and CDR2 is SVGAGI (reference sequence). V lost 6 bases, J lost 3 bases, and 17 bases lay in between.

The chain uses TRBV5-4 and TRBJ2-3; TRBD2 matches 8 bases. Trimming removed 5 bases from V and 3 bases from J; junction bases left unmatched: 11. The CDR3 spans 16 residues. Germline loops: CDR1 SGHNT, CDR2 YYREEE (reference sequence). CDR3: CASRAAGGPGTDTQYF. DNA for the CDR3: TGTGCCAGCAGGGCCGCGGGGGGCCCGGGTACAGATACGCAGTATTTT.

The genes are TRBV7-9 and TRBJ1-1; tentative D call: TRBD1 (6 bases). V dropped 2 bases and J dropped 6 bases, with 16 bases sitting between them. The CDR3 runs to 15 residues. Germline-derived CDR1 and CDR2 are SEHNR and FQNEAQ (reference sequence). DNA for the CDR3: TGTGCCAGCAGCTTATTCGGTCAGGGGAAAGCTGAAGCTTTCTTT. This codes for CASSLFGQGKAEAFF.

This chain connects TRBV19 to TRBJ1-5; maybe TRBD1 (6 bases). Germline-derived CDR1 and CDR2 are LNHDA and SQIVND (reference sequence). The CDR3 is made up of 16 amino acids. Trimming removed 7 bases from V and 0 bases from J, with 16 bases in between. The CDR3 DNA follows: TGTGCCAGTACCGCTCAAGGGACATATAGCAATCAGCCCCAGCATTTT. Its translation is CASTAQGTYSNQPQHF.

The CDR3 region is CASSSRSGHTQYF. CDR3 DNA sequence: TGTGCCAGTAGTAGCAGGAGCGGCCATACGCAGTATTTT. V usage is TRBV19 and J usage is TRBJ2-3, with a possible D match to TRBD2 (5 bases). Trimming took off 4 bases at V and 7 bases at J, with 12 bases between the two ends. Germline V gene lookup returns CDR1 LNHDA and CDR2 SQIVND (reference sequence). The CDR3 runs 13 residues.

The J gene is TRBJ2-7, the V gene TRBV7-8; D uncertain. Germline loops: CDR1 SGHVS, CDR2 FQNEAQ. The CDR3 length is 13 residues. The V gene lost 5 bases and the J gene lost 3 bases, with 11 bases spanning the gap. The DNA of the CDR3 is TGTGCCAGCAGCCTAACATGGGACTACGAGCAGTACTTC. This encodes CASSLTWDYEQYF. Supplemented by reference TRBV7-8 and TRBJ2-7, the full variable domain reads GAGVSQSPRYKVAKRGQDVALRCDPISGHVSLFWYQQALGQGPEFLTYFQNEAQLDKSGLPSDRFFAERPEGSVSTLKIQRTQQEDSAVYLCASSLTWDYEQYFGPGTRLTVT.

This chain uses TRBV7-2 with TRBJ2-7; the D gene is possibly TRBD1 (6 bases). V lost 6 bases and J 4 bases, leaving 13 bases between the germline ends. The CDR3 contains 13 residues. The germline gives CDR1 SGHTA, CDR2 FQGNSA. Here the CDR3 DNA reads TGTGCCAGCAGTTATGGACAGATTTACGAGCAGTACTTC. The encoded protein is CASSYGQIYEQYF.